One sample yielded the 5 T cell receptor beta chains listed below, sequenced in a study of graft-versus-host responses after intestinal transplantation. Their specific antigens are unknown. TCRdb's table, derived via immunoSEQ multiplex PCR, lists solely in-frame clones and lacks some. This table has around 100,000 clones, approximately 84% appearing once. This specimen consisted of unstimulated CD4+ T cells sorted from spleen or lymph node cells, obtained before transplant. Source of these receptors: a human donor who was the organ donor for an intestinal transplant.

J is TRBJ1-2 and V is TRBV7-2; no firm D call. The CDR3 consists of 14 residues. Trimming left V 5 bases short and J 4 bases short, with 14 bases between. The germline V gene has CDR1 SGHTA and CDR2 FQGNSA. The CDR3 DNA reads TGTGCCAGCAGCCCATCAAGGAAACTCTATGGCTACACCTTC. Its translation: CASSPSRKLYGYTF.

V is TRBV27 and J is TRBJ1-1; no clear D gene. Between the trimmed V and J ends, which lost 7 bases and 2 bases, there was a span of 17 bases. Germline V gene lookup returns CDR1 MNHEY and CDR2 SMNVEV (reference sequence). This CDR3 is built from 15 residues. The CDR3: CASKEAGYENTEAFF. CDR3 nucleotides: TGTGCCAGCAAGGAGGCGGGTTACGAAAACACTGAAGCTTTCTTT.

CDR3: CASSADRVDYGYTF. The DNA for the CDR3 is TGTGCCAGCAGCGCGGACAGGGTGGACTATGGCTACACCTTC. The chain links TRBV7-8 to TRBJ1-2; TRBD1 aligns across 8 bases. CDR1 and CDR2 (germline): SGHVS, FQNEAQ. The CDR3 sequence is 14 residues long. V gave up 5 bases and J gave up 3 bases; unmatched junction bases: 5.

This chain uses TRBV15 with TRBJ1-5; D might be TRBD1 (6 bases). The CDR3 length is 15 residues. V was clipped by 3 bases and J by 3 bases, with 12 bases between them. Germline V lookup: CDR1 LNHNV, CDR2 YYDKDF (reference sequence). The CDR3 region is CATSRAQGYNQPQHF. In DNA form, the CDR3 reads TGTGCCACCAGCAGGGCTCAGGGGTACAATCAGCCCCAGCATTTT.

This clone was detected once. V is TRBV6-5 and J is TRBJ2-7; a possible D gene is TRBD1 (6 bases). V dropped 2 bases and J dropped 5 bases, with 13 bases sitting between them. The CDR3 is 14 amino acids. Looked up from germline, CDR1 is MNHEY and CDR2 is SVGAGI. This CDR3 reads CASSYQGRENEQYF. The DNA for the CDR3 is TGTGCCAGCAGTTACCAGGGGAGAGAGAACGAGCAGTACTTC.